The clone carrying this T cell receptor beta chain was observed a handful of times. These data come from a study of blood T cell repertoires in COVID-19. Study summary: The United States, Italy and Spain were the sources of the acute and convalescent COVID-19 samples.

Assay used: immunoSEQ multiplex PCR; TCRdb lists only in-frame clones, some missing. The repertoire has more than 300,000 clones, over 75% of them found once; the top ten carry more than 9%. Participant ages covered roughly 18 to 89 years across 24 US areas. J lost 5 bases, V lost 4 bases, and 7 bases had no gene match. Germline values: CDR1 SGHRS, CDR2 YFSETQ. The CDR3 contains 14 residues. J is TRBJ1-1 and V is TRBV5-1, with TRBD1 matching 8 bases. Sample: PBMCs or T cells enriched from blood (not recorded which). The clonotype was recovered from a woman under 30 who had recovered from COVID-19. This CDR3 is CASSVGQGTTEAFF. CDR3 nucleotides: TGCGCCAGCAGCGTAGGACAGGGCACTACTGAAGCTTTCTTT. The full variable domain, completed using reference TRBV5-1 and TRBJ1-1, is KAGVTQTPRYLIKTRGQQVTLSCSPISGHRSVSWYQQTPGQGLQFLFEYFSETQRNKGNFPGRFSGRQFSNSRSEMNVSTLELGDSALYLCASSVGQGTTEAFFGQGTRLTVV.